What follows is one T cell receptor beta chain and its context. Its antigen remains unknown. Germline-derived CDR1 and CDR2 are MNHEY and SVGEGT. The CDR3 runs to 13 residues. The junction had 6 bases not matched to a gene; V was cut back by 7 bases and J by 4 bases. Presence of unique molecular identifiers characterized the TCR beta cDNA libraries. TCRdb analysed the PCR reads with MiXCR anew, one entry per CDR3 protein. Of 450,000 or so distinct CDR3 sequences in the sample, around 40% were seen once. These data originate in a study of post-analysis software for immune sequencing data. General study results and limits: In patients, TRBV5-6, TRBV5-1 and TRBV20-1 belonged to roughly 5 TRBV segments found more frequently than in controls.

This receptor was taken from a girl between 5 and 17 years old with multiple sclerosis. The J gene is TRBJ2-7, the V gene TRBV6-2 or TRBV6-3; the match to TRBD1 covers 8 bases. The sample taken for sequencing was blood. The CDR3 loop reads CASKLRGLYEQYF. The CDR3 region has the DNA TGTGCCAGCAAACTCAGGGGGCTGTACGAGCAGTACTTC.